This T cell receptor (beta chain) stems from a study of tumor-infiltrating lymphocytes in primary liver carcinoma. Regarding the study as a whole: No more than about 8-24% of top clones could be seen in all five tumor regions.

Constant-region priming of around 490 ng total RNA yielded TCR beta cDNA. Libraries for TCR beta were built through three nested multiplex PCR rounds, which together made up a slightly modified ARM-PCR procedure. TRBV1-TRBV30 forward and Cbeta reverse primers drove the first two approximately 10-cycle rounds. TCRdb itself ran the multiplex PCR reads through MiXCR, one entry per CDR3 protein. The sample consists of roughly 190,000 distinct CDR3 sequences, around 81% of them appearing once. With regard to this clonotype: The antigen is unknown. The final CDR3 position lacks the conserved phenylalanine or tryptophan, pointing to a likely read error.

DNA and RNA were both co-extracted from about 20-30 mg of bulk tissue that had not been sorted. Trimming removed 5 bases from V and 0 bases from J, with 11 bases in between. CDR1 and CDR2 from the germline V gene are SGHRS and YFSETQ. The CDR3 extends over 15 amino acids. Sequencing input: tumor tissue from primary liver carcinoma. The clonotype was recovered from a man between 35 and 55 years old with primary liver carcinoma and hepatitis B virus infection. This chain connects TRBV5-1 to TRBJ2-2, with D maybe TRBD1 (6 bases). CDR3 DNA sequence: TGCGCCAGCAGGAACAGGGTCCCGAACACCGGGGAGCTGTTTTAT. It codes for CASRNRVPNTGELFY.